This TCR beta chain comes out of a study of neoadjuvant anti-PD-1 for oral cavity cancer. Overall study findings and caveats: Only a few patients per response group were TCR-analyzed; validation needed. Higher pretreatment Treg/Th17 ratios tracked higher pretreatment blood clonality.

Time point denoted: after neoadjuvant nivolumab, at surgical resection. These oral cavity squamous cell carcinomas were HPV-negative and locally advanced. Note on this clone: The antigen is unknown.

The assay was immunoSEQ multiplex PCR, and TCRdb's table has in-frame clones only and misses some. The sample comprises roughly 16,000 clones, about 44% of which are singletons, and around 40% rests with the top ten. The CDR3 extends over 16 amino acids. Germline CDR1 LGHNA, CDR2 YSLEER. V was clipped by 0 bases and J by 2 bases, with 11 bases between them. The sequence derives from a person aged 35-79 years with oral cavity squamous cell carcinoma. The sample consisted of tumor tissue, taken after nivolumab (anti-PD-1) treatment. The chain has TRBV4-3 and TRBJ1-3, with D hard to call. CDR3 amino acids: CASSQDITAAGNTIYF. The CDR3, as DNA: TGCGCCAGCAGCCAAGATATAACGGCAGCTGGAAACACCATATATTTT.